This entry concerns a single TCR beta chain. These data come from a study of blood T cell repertoires in COVID-19. The length of the CDR3 is 13 residues. V shed 6 bases and J shed 7 bases, with 13 bases lying between them. The germline CDR1 and CDR2 sequences are SQVTM and ANQGSEA. Clones were read by immunoSEQ multiplex PCR, and TCRdb kept only the in-frame ones, dropping some. The sample has more than 150,000 clones, just under 90% seen once. The rearrangement joins TRBV29-1 to TRBJ1-6; D unclear. The sample taken for sequencing was peripheral blood. The receptor was derived from an older woman with COVID-19, enrolled during active disease. The CDR3 region is CSVGYSSNSPLHF. The DNA of the CDR3 is TGCAGCGTGGGCTACAGTTCGAATTCACCCCTCCACTTT.